This entry describes one T cell receptor (beta chain). cDNA serving as the sequencing template came from extracted, reverse transcribed RNA. Generated by immunoSEQ multiplex PCR, the TCRdb table keeps only in-frame clones and is missing some. The sample has 150,000 to 200,000 clones; roughly 65% are singletons. The data were taken from a study of CD8+ T cells in alopecia areata. Peripheral blood and lesional scalp punch biopsies were taken from alopecia areata patients. This CDR3 has 12 residues. Germline CDR1 GTSNPN, CDR2 SVGIG (reference sequence). Trimming left V 1 base short and J 6 bases short, with 7 bases between.

Sequenced material: CD4+ T cells sorted from blood, taken at week 0. The chain employs TRBV30 and TRBJ2-1; D unresolved. This TCR came from a human donor with alopecia areata. This CDR3 reads CAWSDLRNEQFF. DNA of the CDR3: TGTGCCTGGAGTGACCTCCGCAATGAGCAGTTCTTC.